The clone carrying this T cell receptor beta chain was counted only a few times. The sample is drawn from a study of T cell changes during pregnancy in multiple sclerosis. The CDR3 runs to 16 residues. Germline V gene sequence: CDR1 LGHNA, CDR2 YNFKEQ. The V gene end was trimmed by 3 bases and the J gene end by 4 bases; junction bases not matched to a gene: 2. Sequenced by immunoSEQ multiplex PCR; TCRdb stores in-frame clones only, minus some. Of 42,000 or so clones in the sample, 94% were seen once. Material: CD8+ T cells from peripheral blood mononuclear cells, obtained in the third trimester of pregnancy. This chain joins TRBV4-2 and TRBJ2-5; 16 bases map to TRBD2. This TCR was sampled from a female donor with multiple sclerosis, enrolled in a pregnancy study. CDR3: CASSQGLAGGPETQYF. The CDR3 DNA reads as TGTGCCAGCAGCCAGGGACTAGCGGGAGGGCCAGAGACCCAGTACTTC.